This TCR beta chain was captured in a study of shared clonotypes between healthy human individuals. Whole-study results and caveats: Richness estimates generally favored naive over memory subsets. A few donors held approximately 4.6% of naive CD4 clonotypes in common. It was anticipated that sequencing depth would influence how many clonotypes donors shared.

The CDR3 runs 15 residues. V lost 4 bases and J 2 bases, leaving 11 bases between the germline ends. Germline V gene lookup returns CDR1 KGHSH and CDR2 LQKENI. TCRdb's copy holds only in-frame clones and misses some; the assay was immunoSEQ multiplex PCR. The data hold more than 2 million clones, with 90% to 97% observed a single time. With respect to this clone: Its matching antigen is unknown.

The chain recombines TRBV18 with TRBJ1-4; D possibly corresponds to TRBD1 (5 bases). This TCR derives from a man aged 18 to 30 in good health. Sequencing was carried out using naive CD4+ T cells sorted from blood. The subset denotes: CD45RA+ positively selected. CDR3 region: CASSQPTATNEKLFF. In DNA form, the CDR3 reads TGTGCCAGCTCACAACCGACAGCCACTAATGAAAAACTGTTTTTT.